The text below deals with one TCR beta chain. Clones were read by immunoSEQ multiplex PCR, and TCRdb kept only the in-frame ones, dropping some. The repertoire holds approximately 54,000 clones, with roughly 80% as singletons. These data come from a study of a mutant IDH1 vaccine in newly diagnosed glioma. Study background: Antecedent treatment encompassed radiotherapy, temozolomide, or their combination; the majority received both.

The CDR3 is made up of 13 amino acids. With 3 bases removed from V and 4 bases from J, the gap between germline ends came to 10 bases. Per germline, CDR1 SGHRS and CDR2 YFSETQ. Time point described: baseline, week 1 (first vaccination visit). Specified treatment: pre-vaccination baseline after standard-of-care therapy. The donors had new WHO grade 3 or 4 astrocytomas; these were IDH1-mutant and ATRX-lost. The receptor was isolated from a man aged 18-30 years with glioma. Sequenced here: PBMCs, sampled from a glioma patient treated with radiotherapy, temozolomide or both. This chain uses TRBV5-1 with TRBJ2-5; the D gene is possibly TRBD2 (6 bases). CDR3 loop: CASSSGLPETQYF. CDR3 nucleotides: TGCGCCAGCAGCTCCGGACTACCAGAGACCCAGTACTTC.